This TCR beta chain was profiled in a study of blood T cell repertoires in COVID-19 (dated by TCRdb to 2018 to 2021). About the investigation overall: The collaborator samples originated in the United States, Italy and Spain and spanned the acute and convalescent phases of COVID-19. The repertoires were released in a freely available public database meant as a resource for research on the immune response to SARS-CoV-2. The material from the prospective study consisted of cDNA or gDNA derived from T cells, B-cell-depleted T cells, or PBMCs. Where HLA class I and class II types were available, the types were taken from metadata supplied by the sample provider, not from assay-based typing. A de-identified subject ID, COVID-19 status, age in years and sex were almost always included in the sample metadata. Samples came from the ongoing ImmuneRACE study (first 160 participants) plus 1,254 subjects from 6 global collaborators. Subjects who had been exposed to COVID-19, were actively infected with it, or had recovered from it provided the deeply sampled blood TCRbeta repertoires that made up the dataset. Overall results and qualifications from the work: The amount of clinical and demographic metadata varied by source and participant and was provided uncurated.

TCRbeta CDR3 regions were amplified from genomic DNA using the immunoSEQ Assay, a bias-controlled multiplex PCR. As for the authors' bioinformatics: Within the assay, amplification of reference gene primers was used to estimate how many nucleated cells each sample contained. To quantify the absolute abundance of each unique TCRbeta CDR3 rearrangement, sequence reads were collapsed and filtered. Productive Simpson clonality was computed per sample as the square root of Simpson's diversity index over productive rearrangements. TCRdb obtained this table from immuneACCESS and retained in-frame rearrangements with V and J assigned. These tables miss some clones; where compared with another copy, unresolved V genes account for less than half of the shortfall, and the remainder is unexplained. For V, J and clone size, that table is used; D and trimming come from the DNA. Present in this sample are just over 75,000 clones, roughly 84% of which were seen just once. Roughly 4% of the sample lies in the top ten.

Whole blood was collected in K2EDTA tubes by collaborating institutions according to the institutions' own protocols. Collaborator samples were shipped for TCRbeta analysis as frozen whole blood, isolated PBMCs, or DNA extracted from either sample type. Turning to this clone: Its antigen is unknown. No base-level quality is on record; no much larger clone is a single base apart.

Trimming costs V 4 bases and J 7 bases, and their ends lie 20 bases apart. CDR1 and CDR2, looked up from the germline V gene, are SGHTA and FQGNSA. The CDR3 covers 15 residues, taking in both the cysteine and the phenylalanine. Only the CDR3 DNA stays, 45 bases, in frame from base 1. Material: peripheral blood. The chain employs TRBV7-2 and TRBJ2-7; matching of 6 bases hints at TRBD1 as the D gene. This clonotype was obtained from a man aged 50 to 59 with acute or convalescent COVID-19. The CDR3 amino acid sequence is: CASSSGAQSLREQYF. The DNA reads as follows: TGTGCCAGCAGCTCAGGGGCACAGTCTTTGCGGGAGCAGTACTTC. The entire variable domain, with the stretches around the CDR3 drawn from the reference TRBV7-2 and TRBJ2-7 proteins, is GAGVSQSPSNKVTEKGKDVELRCDPISGHTALYWYRQSLGQGLEFLIYFQGNSAPDKSGLPSDRFSAERTGGSVSTLTIQRTQQEDSAVYLCASSSGAQSLREQYFGPGTRLTVT.